The 4 T cell receptor beta chains below come from one sample, sequenced in a study of response to subunit inactivated influenza vaccine. TCRdb called the RT-PCR reads again in MiXCR, with one record for every CDR3 protein. This table has more than 500,000 distinct CDR3 sequences, about 11% appearing once. The data were also submitted as part of a second study, on T cells expressing NK-cell markers. That paper notes: Production of TCR beta cDNA relied on 5'RACE template switching with UMIs.

Here the sequenced sample was PBMCs from blood, taken on the day of vaccination. The receptors shown here come from a man aged 50 to 59 who received an inactivated influenza vaccine.

In this sample, this clonotype turned up many times. This chain links TRBV12-3 or TRBV12-4 with TRBJ1-6, with 8 bases that match TRBD1. V gave up 1 base and J gave up 9 bases; unmatched junction bases: 5. The CDR3 has 15 amino acids. The CDR3 sequence: CASSLGDRRSSPLHF. The CDR3 nucleotides are TGTGCCAGCAGTTTAGGGGACAGGAGGAGTTCACCCCTCCACTTT.

The chain recombines TRBV7-2 with TRBJ2-1; 8 bases are shared with TRBD1. The germline V gene encodes CDR1 SGHTA and CDR2 FQGNSA. This CDR3 comprises 16 residues. The V gene end was trimmed by 4 bases and the J gene end by 1 base; junction bases not matched to a gene: 6. In DNA form, the CDR3 reads TGTGCCAGCAGCTCCCTAGGGGACAGGTCCTACAATGAGCAGTTCTTC. It specifies CASSSLGDRSYNEQFF.

CDR3 bases: TGTGCCAGCAGCCAAGGACCAGGGGGCTTTGGCTACACCTTC. Protein sequence: CASSQGPGGFGYTF. The chain combines TRBV4-2 with TRBJ1-2, with TRBD1 identical over 8 bases. After removal of 1 base from V and 7 bases from J, the junction contained 5 bases not matched to a gene. Germline V CDR1 and CDR2: LGHNA, YNFKEQ. This CDR3 has 14 residues.

The rearrangement joins TRBV6-1 to TRBJ2-7; 9 bases are a match to TRBD1. V was pared by 6 bases and J by 4 bases, with 16 bases of the junction left unmatched. The CDR3 is 17 amino acids. Germline assignment: CDR1 MNHNS and CDR2 SASEGT. The CDR3 DNA reads as TGTGCCAGCAGGACGGGACAGGGCTTCGACTCAGGGTACGAGCAGTACTTC. This gives the protein CASRTGQGFDSGYEQYF.